The 11 T cell receptor beta chains presented below share a single source sample, sequenced in a study of T cell responses to AZD1222 COVID-19 vaccine. Assay: immunoSEQ multiplex PCR; the TCRdb copy retains only in-frame clones and omits some. Of approximately 130,000 clones detected, approximately 83% appear once; the ten largest clones hold almost 9.5%. The sample in question was peripheral blood, obtained on day 0 of AZD1222 vaccination. The receptors stem from an adult in good health.

The rearrangement joins TRBV29-1 to TRBJ2-7, with 12 nucleotides matching TRBD2. The CDR3 is 16 residues long. The V gene's germline CDR1 is SQVTM and CDR2 ANQGSEA. Trimming took 6 bases from V and 0 from J; bases not matched to a gene: 9. CDR3 amino acids: CSVEHRTSGNSYEQYF. The CDR3 DNA sequence: TGCAGCGTCGAACATCGGACTAGCGGGAACTCCTACGAGCAGTACTTC.

V and J are TRBV7-2 and TRBJ2-7; the D gene is possibly TRBD2 (6 bases). CDR3 length: 13 residues. In germline, CDR1 is SGHTA, CDR2 FQGNSA. The V end lost 5 bases, the J end lost 6 bases, and 14 bases lay between the germline ends. The CDR3 sequence is CASSRREAGEQYF. The CDR3 nucleotides read TGTGCCAGCAGCAGGCGAGAAGCGGGCGAGCAGTACTTC.

The chain employs TRBV4-3 and TRBJ2-3, with TRBD2 matching over 9 bases. Looked up from germline, CDR1 is LGHNA and CDR2 is YSLEER. V lost 2 bases to trimming and J lost 3 bases; unmatched junction nucleotides: 3. CDR3 length equals 15 residues. The CDR3: CASSQSGGMTDTQYF. In DNA, the CDR3 is TGCGCCAGCAGCCAAAGCGGGGGGATGACAGATACGCAGTATTTT.

The chain links TRBV10-3 to TRBJ2-7; 7 bases are a match to TRBD2. This CDR3 is 12 amino acids long. CDR1 and CDR2 from the germline V gene are ENHRY and SYGVKD. The junction had 9 bases not matched to a gene; V was cut back by 9 bases and J by 7 bases. Here the CDR3 reads CAMGTSVREQYF. The CDR3 DNA reads TGTGCCATGGGTACTAGCGTGCGAGAGCAGTACTTC.

This clone is a singleton in its sample. This chain joins TRBV7-2 and TRBJ1-2, with D maybe TRBD1 (6 bases). V was clipped by 7 bases and J by 4 bases, with 16 bases between them. Germline-derived CDR1 and CDR2 are SGHTA and FQGNSA. The CDR3 is 14 residues long. This chain's CDR3 is CASTLPGQIYGYTF. CDR3 DNA: TGTGCCAGCACCCTACCTGGACAGATCTATGGCTACACCTTC. The full variable domain, its missing parts supplied by reference TRBV7-2 and TRBJ1-2, is GAGVSQSPSNKVTEKGKDVELRCDPISGHTALYWYRQSLGQGLEFLIYFQGNSAPDKSGLPSDRFSAERTGGSVSTLTIQRTQQEDSAVYLCASTLPGQIYGYTFGSGTRLTVV.

This chain's CDR3 is CASSQGQSNQPQHF. In DNA, the CDR3 is TGCGCCAGCAGCCAAGGTCAGAGCAATCAGCCCCAGCATTTT. V and J are TRBV4-3 and TRBJ1-5; no firm D call. Germline values: CDR1 LGHNA, CDR2 YSLEER. Trimming removed 1 base from V and 1 base from J, with 5 bases in between. The CDR3 sequence is 14 residues long.

CDR3 DNA sequence: TGTGCCAGCAGCTTCGAGCGTTTGGGCAATCAGCCCCAGCATTTT. Translating gives CASSFERLGNQPQHF. The genes are TRBV7-8 and TRBJ1-5; no clear D. The V gene lost 3 bases and the J gene lost 2 bases, with 11 bases spanning the gap. This CDR3 comprises 15 residues. Germline V lookup: CDR1 SGHVS, CDR2 FQNEAQ.

The rearrangement joins TRBV10-3 to TRBJ2-7, with D hard to call. Germline V gene lookup returns CDR1 ENHRY and CDR2 SYGVKD. The CDR3 covers 18 residues. Deletions cut 4 bases from V and 2 bases from J, with 24 bases between. CDR3 nucleotides: TGTGCCATCAGTGCCAGTGAGTCGGAAGGGAAAAGGCCCTACGAGCAGTACTTC. Translation gives CAISASESEGKRPYEQYF.

This clone has only one observation. V usage is TRBV9 and J usage is TRBJ2-7; TRBD2 agrees at 10 bases. CDR1 and CDR2 (germline): SGDLS, YYNGEE. The CDR3 totals 14 residues. Germline trimming cut 0 bases from V and 4 bases from J; bases unmatched to any gene: 1. The CDR3: CASSVELAGYEQYF. In DNA, the CDR3 is TGTGCCAGCAGCGTAGAACTAGCGGGGTACGAGCAGTACTTC.

The chain recombines TRBV27 with TRBJ2-4, with D possibly being TRBD1 (5 bases). CDR1 is MNHEY, CDR2 SMNVEV, per germline (reference sequence). Trimming took off 9 bases at V and 0 bases at J, with 18 bases between the two ends. This CDR3 is built from 16 residues. CDR3 in DNA: TGTGCCAGTTCACCACTGACAGAACTAGCCAAAAACATTCAGTACTTC. Residues: CASSPLTELAKNIQYF.

V is TRBV5-1 and J is TRBJ1-2; possibly TRBD1 for D (5 bases). Trimming shortened V by 0 bases and J by 8 bases, and 17 bases separated the two germline ends. The germline V gene encodes CDR1 SGHRS and CDR2 YFSETQ. The CDR3 sequence is 15 residues long. The chain's CDR3 is CASSLAVLRGGGYTF. CDR3 in DNA: TGCGCCAGCAGCTTGGCCGTCCTCCGGGGCGGCGGCTACACCTTC.